This T cell receptor beta chain was captured in a study of shared clonotypes between healthy human individuals. When replicate PCRs were run on unsorted PBMC, they used approximately 0.3 ug DNA, some 33,000 T cell genomes. Clones were read by immunoSEQ multiplex PCR, and TCRdb kept only the in-frame ones, dropping some. The profile shows fewer than 600,000 clones, around 81% of them singletons. The germline V gene has CDR1 MGHDK and CDR2 SYGVNS. The CDR3 is made up of 16 amino acids. With regard to this clone: The antigen is unknown.

Study-wide findings and caveats: Investigators expected sequencing depth to affect clonotype sharing among donors.

Donors included only healthy HIV-negative adults lacking recent acute infections or vaccinations. This TCR derives from a woman aged 40-49 years in good health. Some clones in this sample may be carry-over from other donors' samples. The sequenced sample was PBMCs. The chain joins TRBV25-1 to TRBJ2-5; D is ambiguous. The end of the DNA aligns better with TRBJ2-7, so the J call may be wrong. The CDR3 coding sequence is TGTGCCAGCAGTGAAGTTCATCATGGTCCTGCGTACGAGCAGTACTTC. Protein: CASSEVHHGPAYEQYF.